These T cell receptor beta chains were read from a single sample in a study of CD8 T cells in ankylosing spondylitis. MiXCR was run by TCRdb on the 5' RACE reads, yielding one entry per CDR3 protein. The repertoire has fewer than 200,000 distinct CDR3 sequences, about a sixth of them found once; the top ten carry about 8%. The source material was blood, either unsorted or a sorted T cell fraction (not recorded which). Receptors originate from a male donor with ankylosing spondylitis or in good health (not recorded which). Both conserved end residues are part of each CDR3. Each record gives: J gene, V gene, CDR3 protein.

j_gene: TRBJ2-2; v_gene: TRBV24-1; CDR3aa: CATSRTVAGELFF
j_gene: TRBJ2-4; v_gene: TRBV3-1; CDR3aa: CASSGLKNIQYF
j_gene: TRBJ1-2; v_gene: TRBV20-1; CDR3aa: CSARDGKDYGYTF
j_gene: TRBJ2-7; v_gene: TRBV12-3/TRBV12-4; CDR3aa: CASRTSGSDEQYF
j_gene: TRBJ2-7; v_gene: TRBV4-1; CDR3aa: CASSQGEAVSSYEQYF
j_gene: TRBJ2-2; v_gene: TRBV5-1; CDR3aa: CASSLVERTGELFF
j_gene: TRBJ2-1; v_gene: TRBV6-2/TRBV6-3; CDR3aa: CASTRAVDNEQFF
j_gene: TRBJ2-1; v_gene: TRBV12-3/TRBV12-4; CDR3aa: CASSTAGGNHNEQFF
j_gene: TRBJ2-5; v_gene: TRBV5-1; CDR3aa: CASRIGGFQETQYF
j_gene: TRBJ2-7; v_gene: TRBV28; CDR3aa: CASSLRLEQYF
j_gene: TRBJ2-7; v_gene: TRBV11-2; CDR3aa: CASSLKGTSGRLSPYEQYF
j_gene: TRBJ1-1; v_gene: TRBV15; CDR3aa: CATSRQRVEAFF
j_gene: TRBJ1-1; v_gene: TRBV7-9; CDR3aa: CDSSLAGRDWTEAFF
j_gene: TRBJ1-5; v_gene: TRBV7-9; CDR3aa: CASSTSTGPQHF
j_gene: TRBJ2-4; v_gene: TRBV24-1; CDR3aa: CATKGWGQGIQYF
j_gene: TRBJ1-6; v_gene: TRBV28; CDR3aa: CASSPSRRGSNSPLHF
j_gene: TRBJ2-3; v_gene: TRBV29-1; CDR3aa: CSVASSGSSGTQYF
j_gene: TRBJ2-6; v_gene: TRBV20-1; CDR3aa: CSAQGGSHGANVLTF
j_gene: TRBJ1-5; v_gene: TRBV24-1; CDR3aa: CATSEHSNQPQHF
j_gene: TRBJ1-1; v_gene: TRBV12-3/TRBV12-4; CDR3aa: CASNRVGNTEAFF
j_gene: TRBJ1-3; v_gene: TRBV6-5; CDR3aa: CASSFHSGNTIYF
j_gene: TRBJ2-7; v_gene: TRBV29-1; CDR3aa: CSVEDPAGLSYEQYF
j_gene: TRBJ1-6; v_gene: TRBV5-1; CDR3aa: CASSLGTVTDSPLHF
j_gene: TRBJ2-1; v_gene: TRBV7-8; CDR3aa: CASSFFSVHNEQFF
j_gene: TRBJ2-1; v_gene: TRBV10-2; CDR3aa: CASSESKSYNEQFF
j_gene: TRBJ2-2; v_gene: TRBV19; CDR3aa: CASSGPAGSRTGELFF
j_gene: TRBJ1-5; v_gene: TRBV9; CDR3aa: CASSVEDYQPQHF
j_gene: TRBJ2-2; v_gene: TRBV7-6; CDR3aa: CASSAATGLSTGELFF
j_gene: TRBJ1-5; v_gene: TRBV12-3/TRBV12-4; CDR3aa: CASSFARELQPQHF
j_gene: TRBJ1-1; v_gene: TRBV20-1; CDR3aa: CSASGQLGAFF
j_gene: TRBJ2-7; v_gene: TRBV7-8; CDR3aa: CASSLLAGGFSDSYEQYF
j_gene: TRBJ2-3; v_gene: TRBV5-1; CDR3aa: CASSLVGTSGPDTQYF
j_gene: TRBJ2-1; v_gene: TRBV11-1; CDR3aa: CASSSKAGLNNEQFF